This T cell receptor (beta chain) stems from a study of CD8 T cells in ankylosing spondylitis. Findings and caveats of the study: Disease-associated clones were reportedly significantly overrepresented in matched ankylosing spondylitis synovial fluid.

Researchers built TCR beta libraries using quantitative 5'-RACE with molecular barcodes. MiXCR, run by TCRdb on the 5' RACE reads, gives a single entry per CDR3 protein. Counted here are 250,000 or so distinct CDR3 sequences, under 12% occurring once; the ten biggest clones make up 2.6%. Ten or more counts support this clonotype. Its specificity is not known. This CDR3 has 16 amino acids. Germline CDR1 is LNHDA and CDR2 is SQIVND (reference sequence). The ends were cut back, 5 bases at V and 1 base at J, with 14 bases in the middle. This sequence joins TRBV19 and TRBJ2-2, with D unclear. Sequencing used blood, either unsorted or a sorted T cell fraction (not recorded which). The clonotype comes from a male donor with ankylosing spondylitis or in good health (not recorded which). CDR3 loop: CASSGPSVLNTGELFF. The CDR3, as DNA: TGTGCCAGTAGTGGACCGTCAGTGTTGAACACCGGGGAGCTGTTTTTT.